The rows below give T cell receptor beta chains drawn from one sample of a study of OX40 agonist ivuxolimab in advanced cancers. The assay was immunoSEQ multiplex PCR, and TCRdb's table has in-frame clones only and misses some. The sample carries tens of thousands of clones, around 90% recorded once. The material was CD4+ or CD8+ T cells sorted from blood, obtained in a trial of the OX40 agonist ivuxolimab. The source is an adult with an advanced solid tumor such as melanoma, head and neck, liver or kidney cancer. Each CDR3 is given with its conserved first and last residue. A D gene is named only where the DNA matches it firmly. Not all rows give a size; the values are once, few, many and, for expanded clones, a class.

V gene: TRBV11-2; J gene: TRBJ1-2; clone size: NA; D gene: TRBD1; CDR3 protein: CASSFGQGLDYTF; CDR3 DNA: TGTGCCAGCAGCTTCGGACAGGGCCTAGACTACACCTTC
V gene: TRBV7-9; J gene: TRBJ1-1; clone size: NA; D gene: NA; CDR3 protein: CASSLGLATEAFF; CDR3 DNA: TGTGCCAGCAGCTTAGGGTTAGCCACTGAAGCTTTCTTT
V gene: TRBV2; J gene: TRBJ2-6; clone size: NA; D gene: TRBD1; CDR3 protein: CASSRDSSGANVLTF; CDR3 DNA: TGTGCCAGCAGTCGGGACAGCTCTGGGGCCAACGTCCTGACTTTC
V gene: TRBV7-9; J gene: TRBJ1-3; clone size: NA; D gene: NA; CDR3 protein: CASSPTTLYSGNTIYF; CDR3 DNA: TGTGCCAGCAGCCCCACGACACTTTACTCTGGAAACACCATATATTTT
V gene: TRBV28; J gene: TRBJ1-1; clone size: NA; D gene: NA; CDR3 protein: CASNLQARNTEAFF; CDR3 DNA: TGTGCCAGCAACCTCCAGGCAAGGAACACTGAAGCTTTCTTT
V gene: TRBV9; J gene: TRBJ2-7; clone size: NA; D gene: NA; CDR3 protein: CASSVAGGADYEQYF; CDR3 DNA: TGTGCCAGCAGCGTAGCTGGTGGGGCCGACTACGAGCAGTACTTC
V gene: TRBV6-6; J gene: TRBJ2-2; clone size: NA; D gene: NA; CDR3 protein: CASSRGAGELFF; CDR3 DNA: TGTGCCAGCAGTAGGGGTGCCGGGGAGCTGTTTTTT
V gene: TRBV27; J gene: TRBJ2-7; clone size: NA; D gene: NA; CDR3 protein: CAGPCGPTYEQYF; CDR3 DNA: TGTGCCGGGCCCTGCGGGCCCACCTACGAGCAGTACTTC
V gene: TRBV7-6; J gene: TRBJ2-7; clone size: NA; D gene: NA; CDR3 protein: CASSLSSIRVSRSYEQYF; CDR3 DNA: TGTGCCAGCAGCTTAAGTAGTATCCGGGTGTCCAGATCCTACGAGCAGTACTTC
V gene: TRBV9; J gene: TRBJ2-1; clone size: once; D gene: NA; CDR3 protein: CASSPQLSSNEQFF; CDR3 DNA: TGTGCCAGCAGCCCCCAGCTTTCTAGCAATGAGCAGTTCTTC
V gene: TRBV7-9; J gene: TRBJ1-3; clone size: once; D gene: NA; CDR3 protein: CASSLGGNTIYF; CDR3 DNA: TGTGCCAGCAGCTTAGGCGGAAACACCATATATTTT
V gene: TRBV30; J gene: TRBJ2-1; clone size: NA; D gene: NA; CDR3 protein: CACSLGLEQFF; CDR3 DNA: TGTGCCTGTTCGCTGGGGCTTGAGCAGTTCTTC
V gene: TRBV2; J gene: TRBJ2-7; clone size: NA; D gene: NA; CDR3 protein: CASRQGRAGPSSYEQYF; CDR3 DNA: TGTGCCAGCAGGCAAGGGCGTGCAGGTCCCAGCTCCTACGAGCAGTACTTC
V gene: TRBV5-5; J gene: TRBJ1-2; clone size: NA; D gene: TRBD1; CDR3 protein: CASSPTGGRVEGYGYTF; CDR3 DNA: TGTGCCAGCAGCCCGACAGGGGGTAGGGTTGAAGGGTATGGCTACACCTTC
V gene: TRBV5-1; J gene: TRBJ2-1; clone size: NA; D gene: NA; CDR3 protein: CASSLNLGSYNEQFF; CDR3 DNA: TGCGCCAGCAGCTTGAATCTAGGGTCCTACAATGAGCAGTTCTTC